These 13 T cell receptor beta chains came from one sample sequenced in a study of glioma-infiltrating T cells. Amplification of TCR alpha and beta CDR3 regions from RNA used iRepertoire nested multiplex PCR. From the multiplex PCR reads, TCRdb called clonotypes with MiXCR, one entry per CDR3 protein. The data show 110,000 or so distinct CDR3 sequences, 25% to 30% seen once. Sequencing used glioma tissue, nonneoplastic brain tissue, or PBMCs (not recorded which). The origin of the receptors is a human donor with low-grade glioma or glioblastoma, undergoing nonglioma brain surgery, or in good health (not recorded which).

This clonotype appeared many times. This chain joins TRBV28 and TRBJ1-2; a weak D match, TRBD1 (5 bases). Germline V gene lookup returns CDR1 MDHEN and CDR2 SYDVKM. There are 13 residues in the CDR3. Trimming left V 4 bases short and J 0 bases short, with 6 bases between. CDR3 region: CASSWGTNYGYTF. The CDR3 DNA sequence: TGTGCCAGCAGTTGGGGGACTAACTATGGCTACACCTTC.

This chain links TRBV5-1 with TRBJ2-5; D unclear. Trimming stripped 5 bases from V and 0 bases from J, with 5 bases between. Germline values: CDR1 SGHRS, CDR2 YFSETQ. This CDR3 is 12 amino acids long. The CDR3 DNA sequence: TGCGCCAGCAGATCCAACCAAGAGACCCAGTACTTC. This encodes CASRSNQETQYF.

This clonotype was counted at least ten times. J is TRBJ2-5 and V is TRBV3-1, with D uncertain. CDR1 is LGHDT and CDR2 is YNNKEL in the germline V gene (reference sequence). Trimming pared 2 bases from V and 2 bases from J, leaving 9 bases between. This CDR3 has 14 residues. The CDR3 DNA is TGTGCCAGCAGCCAACGGGCTACTCAAGAGACCCAGTACTTC. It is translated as CASSQRATQETQYF.

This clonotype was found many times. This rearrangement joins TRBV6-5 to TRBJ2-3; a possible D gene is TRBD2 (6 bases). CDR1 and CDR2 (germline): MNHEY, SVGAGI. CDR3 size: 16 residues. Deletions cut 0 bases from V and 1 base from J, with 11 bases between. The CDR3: CASSYSRGGGTDTQYF. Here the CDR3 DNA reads TGTGCCAGCAGTTACTCGCGGGGAGGAGGCACAGATACGCAGTATTTT.

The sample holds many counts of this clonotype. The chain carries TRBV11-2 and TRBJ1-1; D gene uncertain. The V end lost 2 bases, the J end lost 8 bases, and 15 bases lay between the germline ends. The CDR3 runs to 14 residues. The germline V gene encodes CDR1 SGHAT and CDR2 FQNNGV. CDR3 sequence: CASSLRVGKAEAFF. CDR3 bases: TGTGCCAGCAGCTTAAGGGTAGGAAAGGCCGAAGCTTTCTTT.

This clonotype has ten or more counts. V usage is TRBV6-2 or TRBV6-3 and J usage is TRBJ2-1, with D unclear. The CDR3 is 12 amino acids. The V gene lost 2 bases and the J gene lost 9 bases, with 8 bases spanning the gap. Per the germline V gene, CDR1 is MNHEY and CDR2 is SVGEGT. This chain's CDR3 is CASSYRPAEQFF. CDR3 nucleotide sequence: TGTGCCAGCAGTTACCGACCGGCTGAGCAGTTCTTC.

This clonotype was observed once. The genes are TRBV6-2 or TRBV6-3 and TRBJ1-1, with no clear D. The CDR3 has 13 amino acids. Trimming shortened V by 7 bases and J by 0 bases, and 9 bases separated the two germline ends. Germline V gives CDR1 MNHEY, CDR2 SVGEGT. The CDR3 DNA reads TGTGCCAGCAAACCCCCAGTGAACACTGAAGCTTTCTTT. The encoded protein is CASKPPVNTEAFF.

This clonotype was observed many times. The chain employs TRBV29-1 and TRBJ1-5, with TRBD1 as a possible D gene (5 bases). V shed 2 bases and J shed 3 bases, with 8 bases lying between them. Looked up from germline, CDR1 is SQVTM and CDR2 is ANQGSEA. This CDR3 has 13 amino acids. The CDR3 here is CSVESGYNQPQHF. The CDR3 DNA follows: TGCAGCGTTGAATCAGGGTACAATCAGCCCCAGCATTTT.

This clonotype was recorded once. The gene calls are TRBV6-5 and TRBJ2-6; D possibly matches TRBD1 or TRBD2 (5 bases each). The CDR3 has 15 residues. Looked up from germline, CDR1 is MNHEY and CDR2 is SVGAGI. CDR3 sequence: CVGSWGSSGANVLTF. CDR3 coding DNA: TGTGTCGGCAGTTGGGGGAGCTCTGGGGCCAACGTCCTGACTTTC.

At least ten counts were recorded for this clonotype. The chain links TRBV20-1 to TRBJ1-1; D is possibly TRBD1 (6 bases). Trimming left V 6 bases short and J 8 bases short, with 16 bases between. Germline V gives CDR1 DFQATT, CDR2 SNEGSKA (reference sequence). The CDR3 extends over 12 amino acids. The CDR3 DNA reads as TGCAGTGCGAACGGAGGACAGACCGAAGCTTTCTTT. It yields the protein CSANGGQTEAFF.

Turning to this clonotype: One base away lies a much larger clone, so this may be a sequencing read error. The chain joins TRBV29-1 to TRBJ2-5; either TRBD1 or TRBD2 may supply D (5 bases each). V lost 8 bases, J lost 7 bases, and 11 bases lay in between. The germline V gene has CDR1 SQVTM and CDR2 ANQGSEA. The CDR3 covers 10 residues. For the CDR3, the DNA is TGCAGCTTCTTGAGGGGGACCCAGTACTTC. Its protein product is CSFLRGTQYF.

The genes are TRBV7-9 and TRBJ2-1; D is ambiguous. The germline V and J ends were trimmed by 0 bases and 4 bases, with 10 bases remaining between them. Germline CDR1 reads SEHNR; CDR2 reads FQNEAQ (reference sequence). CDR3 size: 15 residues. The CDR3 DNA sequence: TGTGCCAGCAGCTTAGCGAGCCCCGTTTACAATGAGCAGTTCTTC. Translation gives CASSLASPVYNEQFF.

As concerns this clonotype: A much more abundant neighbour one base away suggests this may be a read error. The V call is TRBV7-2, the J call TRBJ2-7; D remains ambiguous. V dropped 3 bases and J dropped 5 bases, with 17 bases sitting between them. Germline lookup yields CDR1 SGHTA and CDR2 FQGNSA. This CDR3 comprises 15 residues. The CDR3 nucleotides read TGTGCCAGCAGCTTGGCCCGAAGGTTAGACGACGAGCAGTACTTC. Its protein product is CASSLARRLDDEQYF.